The rows below give T cell receptor beta chains drawn from one sample of a study of OX40 agonist ivuxolimab in advanced cancers. Repertoires were generated with immunoSEQ multiplex PCR, while TCRdb's copy carries only in-frame clones and drops some. The sample lists tens of thousands of clones; around 87% were seen once. The sequencing here drew on CD4+ or CD8+ T cells sorted from blood, taken in a trial of the OX40 agonist ivuxolimab. The source of these receptors is an adult with an advanced solid tumor such as melanoma, head and neck, liver or kidney cancer. Each CDR3 is given with its conserved first and last residue.

TRBV2 | CASSPDRRTNEKLFF
TRBV5-1 | CASSLEGAGYEQYF
TRBV9 | CASSRSGTSKGETQYF
TRBV5-4 | CASSPGAYSSYEQYF
TRBV4-1 | CASSQQGLAGGTNNEQFF
TRBV30 | CAYATRRGTDTQYF
TRBV4-1 | CASSHLGIGFF
TRBV9 | CASSPRTRTNTGELFF
TRBV19 | CASSIDRASGRGTGELFF
TRBV7-9 | CASSRRENSGNTIYF
TRBV13 | CASSSRLAGAVTQYF
TRBV10-3 | CAISVNKGTYEQYF
TRBV5-1 | CASSLGGRQSNQPQHF
TRBV6-6 | CASSISTGRWETQYF
TRBV7-3 | CASSIDSTDTQYF
TRBV7-9 | CASSPRDYSYEQYF
TRBV25-1 | CASSVAGSSYEQYF